The rows below give T cell receptor beta chains drawn from one sample of a study of response to subunit inactivated influenza vaccine. TCRdb re-analysed the RT-PCR reads in MiXCR, keeping a single row per CDR3 protein. The sample holds about 500,000 distinct CDR3 sequences, 15% to 20% seen once. The sample here was CD4+ T cells sorted from PBMCs, taken about 23 months after vaccination. These receptors came from a man in his fifties or sixties who received an inactivated influenza vaccine. The CDR3 runs from the conserved cysteine through the conserved F or W. A D gene is named only where the DNA matches it firmly. Size tells how often a clone was seen (once, few, many) or the class of an expanded clone, and some rows leave it out.

abundance,v_gene,d_gene,j_gene,CDR3aa,CDR3nt
-,TRBV28,-,TRBJ2-1,CASRHQGSNEQFF,TGTGCCAGCAGGCATCAGGGGTCTAATGAGCAGTTCTTC
few,TRBV10-2,-,TRBJ1-4,CATSSGGNEKLFF,TGCGCCACCTCATCGGGGGGTAATGAAAAACTGTTTTTT
many,TRBV9,TRBD2,TRBJ2-1,CASSVFALAGKGPYNEQFF,TGTGCCAGCAGCGTATTTGCTTTAGCGGGAAAGGGGCCCTACAATGAGCAGTTCTTC
-,TRBV10-3,-,TRBJ2-3,CAISQESTDTQYF,TGTGCCATCAGTCAGGAGAGCACAGATACGCAGTATTTT
few,TRBV4-3,-,TRBJ2-5,CASSDTSSGTQYF,TGCGCCAGCAGCGATACTAGTAGTGGGACCCAGTACTTC
-,TRBV27,TRBD2,TRBJ2-5,CASRGLVVETQYF,TGTGCCAGCAGGGGACTAGTGGTAGAGACCCAGTACTTC
few,TRBV10-1,TRBD1,TRBJ1-4,CASSGTGRGEKLFF,TGCGCCAGCAGTGGGACAGGTCGGGGTGAAAAACTGTTTTTT
few,TRBV20-1,TRBD1,TRBJ2-5,CSAIAGTGTGKTQYF,TGCAGTGCTATAGCCGGGACAGGGACTGGGAAGACCCAGTACTTC
-,TRBV29-1,TRBD1,TRBJ2-7,CSVGGTVAHEQHF,TGCAGCGTTGGAGGGACAGTAGCCCACGAGCAGCACTTC
-,TRBV19,TRBD2,TRBJ2-1,CASRQREGRSLDEQFF,TGTGCCAGTAGGCAGCGGGAGGGCCGAAGTTTAGATGAGCAGTTCTTC
few,TRBV20-1,TRBD2,TRBJ2-3,CSAWTSGGADTQYF,TGCAGTGCTTGGACTAGCGGGGGGGCGGATACGCAGTATTTT
few,TRBV12-3/TRBV12-4,-,TRBJ2-7,CASSTSGGEQYF,TGTGCCAGCAGTACATCCGGGGGCGAGCAGTACTTC
-,TRBV10-3,-,TRBJ2-7,CAISARTYEQYF,TGTGCCATCAGTGCTCGCACCTACGAGCAGTACTTC
-,TRBV24-1,TRBD2,TRBJ2-1,CATSDAGTRIDEQFF,TGTGCCACCAGTGATGCCGGGACTAGGATCGATGAGCAGTTCTTC
-,TRBV9,TRBD1,TRBJ2-7,CASSPRDRVGEQYF,TGTGCCAGCAGCCCCCGGGACAGGGTCGGCGAGCAGTACTTC
few,TRBV7-9,-,TRBJ1-5,CASSPFGKDQPQHF,TGTGCCAGCAGCCCTTTCGGGAAAGATCAGCCCCAGCATTTT
-,TRBV12-3/TRBV12-4,TRBD2,TRBJ2-1,CASSFAGGPYNEQFF,TGTGCCAGCAGTTTCGCGGGGGGGCCGTACAATGAGCAGTTCTTC
-,TRBV19,-,TRBJ1-3,CASSTDPPSSGNTIYF,TGTGCCAGTAGTACCGATCCGCCGAGCTCTGGAAACACCATATATTTT
-,TRBV4-1,-,TRBJ2-1,CASSLHRLGTENEQFF,TGCGCCAGCAGCCTACATCGTTTGGGGACGGAAAATGAGCAGTTCTTC
many,TRBV5-1,-,TRBJ1-4,CASRPQGGNEKLFF,TGCGCCAGCAGACCACAGGGAGGTAATGAAAAACTGTTTTTT
many,TRBV12-3/TRBV12-4,-,TRBJ2-5,CASGRGETQYF,TGTGCCAGTGGCCGGGGAGAGACCCAGTACTTC
-,TRBV29-1,-,TRBJ2-7,CSVVSLYEQYF,TGCAGCGTTGTGTCGCTTTACGAGCAGTACTTC
few,TRBV4-2,-,TRBJ2-2,CASSQETGTGELFF,TGTGCCAGCAGCCAAGAAACGGGGACCGGGGAGCTGTTTTTT
-,TRBV12-3/TRBV12-4,TRBD2,TRBJ2-1,CASSLFGGAYNEQFF,TGTGCCAGCAGTTTATTCGGGGGGGCCTACAATGAGCAGTTCTTC
many,TRBV12-3/TRBV12-4,-,TRBJ1-1,CASTKTGNTEAFF,TGTGCCAGCACCAAGACAGGGAACACTGAAGCTTTCTTT
many,TRBV5-1,TRBD2,TRBJ2-5,CASSSRTSGAQETQYF,TGCGCCAGCAGCTCGAGGACTAGCGGAGCTCAAGAGACCCAGTACTTC
-,TRBV29-1,-,TRBJ2-1,CSVDARNNEQFF,TGCAGCGTTGACGCCCGGAACAATGAGCAGTTCTTC
-,TRBV5-5,-,TRBJ2-5,CASSSAILGPIETQYF,TGTGCCAGCAGCTCGGCGATATTGGGGCCGATAGAGACCCAGTACTTC
many,TRBV7-6,-,TRBJ2-3,CASSSGPTDTQYF,TGTGCCAGCAGCAGCGGCCCCACAGATACGCAGTATTTT
few,TRBV7-2,-,TRBJ2-2,CASSPWRATTGELFF,TGTGCCAGCAGCCCTTGGAGGGCCACCACCGGGGAGCTGTTTTTT
-,TRBV20-1,TRBD1,TRBJ1-2,CSARRDRVDGYTF,TGCAGTGCTAGAAGAGACAGGGTCGATGGCTACACCTTC
-,TRBV2,TRBD2,TRBJ2-1,CASVGASGPPSSYNEQFF,TGTGCCAGTGTTGGGGCTAGCGGGCCACCGAGCTCCTACAATGAGCAGTTCTTC